The rows below give T cell receptor beta chains drawn from one sample of a study of blood T cell repertoires in COVID-19. Libraries were prepared by immunoSEQ multiplex PCR; TCRdb keeps only in-frame clonotypes and omits some of them. The table shows around 290,000 clones, with approximately 87% occurring only once. The sample comprised peripheral blood. These receptors were collected from a woman between 45 and 60 years old who had recovered from COVID-19. Each CDR3 is given with its conserved first and last residue. Fields, in order: CDR3 DNA, CDR3 protein, clone size, J gene, D gene, V gene. D genes are given only for firm matches. Where a row states a size, it is once, few, many or the class of an expanded clone; other rows omit it.

DNA: TGTGCCAGCGGCCTCGGCGGGGCCGGGTGGGAGACCCAGTACTTC
CDR3: CASGLGGAGWETQYF
size: few
J: TRBJ2-5
D: -
V: TRBV28

DNA: TGTGCCAGCAGCTCCGACAGGGGCTCCTACGAGCAGTACTTC
CDR3: CASSSDRGSYEQYF
size: -
J: TRBJ2-7
D: TRBD1
V: TRBV5-6

DNA: TGTGCCAGCACCGCGGACAGGGGAACAGAAAACATTCAGTACTTC
CDR3: CASTADRGTENIQYF
size: -
J: TRBJ2-4
D: TRBD1
V: TRBV6-5

DNA: TGCGCCAGCAGCCAAGGAAGGGGCTCCTACGAGCAGTACTTC
CDR3: CASSQGRGSYEQYF
size: -
J: TRBJ2-7
D: -
V: TRBV4-3

DNA: TGCGCCAGCAGGGTCCGTCAGGGGTGGGACATTCAGTACTTC
CDR3: CASRVRQGWDIQYF
size: -
J: TRBJ2-4
D: -
V: TRBV5-1

DNA: TGTGCCACCAGCAAGGGGCAGCGAATTAACTATGGCTACACCTTC
CDR3: CATSKGQRINYGYTF
size: -
J: TRBJ1-2
D: -
V: TRBV15

DNA: TGTGCCAGCAGCTTAATCGAGGGAGCAAAACTGTTTTTT
CDR3: CASSLIEGAKLFF
size: -
J: TRBJ1-4
D: -
V: TRBV7-9

DNA: TGTGCCAGCAGCCAAGGTAACCTAGCAAATGAGCAGTTCTTC
CDR3: CASSQGNLANEQFF
size: -
J: TRBJ2-1
D: -
V: TRBV3-1/TRBV3-2

DNA: TGCAGTGCTAGTCCCTCTAGCGGGGGGTCAGATACGCAGTATTTT
CDR3: CSASPSSGGSDTQYF
size: once
J: TRBJ2-3
D: TRBD2
V: TRBV20-1

DNA: TGCGCCAGCAGCTTGTGGGGGACAGGGAACACCGGGGAGCTGTTTTTT
CDR3: CASSLWGTGNTGELFF
size: -
J: TRBJ2-2
D: TRBD1
V: TRBV5-1

DNA: TGTGCCAGCTCTCAGGATCTCAATCAGCCCCAGCATTTT
CDR3: CASSQDLNQPQHF
size: once
J: TRBJ1-5
D: -
V: TRBV18

DNA: TGCGCCAGCAGCTTGGCAGCAGATACGCAGTATTTT
CDR3: CASSLAADTQYF
size: once
J: TRBJ2-3
D: -
V: TRBV5-1

DNA: TGCGCCAGCAGACTCGCCCTGGACAGGGAGCTATGTGCTGAAGCTTTCTTT
CDR3: CASRLALDRELCAEAFF
size: -
J: TRBJ1-1
D: TRBD1
V: TRBV23-1

DNA: TGCAGCGTTGAAGGGACAGGGGAAAGAGAGGAGACCCAGTACTTC
CDR3: CSVEGTGEREETQYF
size: -
J: TRBJ2-5
D: TRBD1
V: TRBV29-1

DNA: TGTGCCAGCAGCCGCGGGAGGGCCCACAATGAGCAGTTCTTC
CDR3: CASSRGRAHNEQFF
size: -
J: TRBJ2-1
D: TRBD2
V: TRBV3-1/TRBV3-2

DNA: TGTGCCAGCAGTTTATCGGGACAGGGGGCCTATGGCTACACCTTC
CDR3: CASSLSGQGAYGYTF
size: -
J: TRBJ1-2
D: TRBD1
V: TRBV27

DNA: TGTGCCACCCGACAGGACCGGTGGGGGTACAATGAGCAGTTCTTC
CDR3: CATRQDRWGYNEQFF
size: -
J: TRBJ2-1
D: -
V: TRBV19

DNA: TGCGCCAGCAGCCAAGTAGTGATAGGGGGAACCTTCTCTGGAAACACCATATATTTT
CDR3: CASSQVVIGGTFSGNTIYF
size: -
J: TRBJ1-3
D: -
V: TRBV4-3

DNA: TGTGCCAGCAACACGAACGTAGGGACAGGCCGCCGCTACACCTTC
CDR3: CASNTNVGTGRRYTF
size: -
J: TRBJ1-2
D: TRBD1
V: TRBV7-2

DNA: TGTGCCAGTAGTGGGACTAGCGGGAGTTCGTACGAGCAGTACTTC
CDR3: CASSGTSGSSYEQYF
size: -
J: TRBJ2-7
D: TRBD2
V: TRBV19

DNA: TGTGCCTGGACGGACAGGGCTAACTATGGCTACACCTTC
CDR3: CAWTDRANYGYTF
size: -
J: TRBJ1-2
D: TRBD1
V: TRBV30

DNA: TGTGCCAGCTCGGGGCGGGCTAGCGGGCCCCTTCGCGGTGAGCAGTTCTTC
CDR3: CASSGRASGPLRGEQFF
size: -
J: TRBJ2-1
D: TRBD2
V: TRBV19

DNA: TGTGCCAGCAGCCCCGGAGGGTGGTATGGCTACACCTTC
CDR3: CASSPGGWYGYTF
size: -
J: TRBJ1-2
D: -
V: TRBV12-3/TRBV12-4

DNA: TGCAGTGCTAGTAGCGGGAGCTACAATGAGCAGTTCTTC
CDR3: CSASSGSYNEQFF
size: -
J: TRBJ2-1
D: TRBD2
V: TRBV20-1

DNA: TGTGCCAGCAGTCCCGGGACAGGGATGGGCTACACCTTC
CDR3: CASSPGTGMGYTF
size: -
J: TRBJ1-2
D: TRBD1
V: TRBV2

DNA: TGTGCCAGCAGCCTACCAGGGACTAGCGGGGGGGCTCCCAAGACCCAGTACTTC
CDR3: CASSLPGTSGGAPKTQYF
size: -
J: TRBJ2-5
D: TRBD2
V: TRBV7-2

DNA: TGTGCCAGCAGCAGACACCCTGCGAACACCGGGGAGCTGTTTTTT
CDR3: CASSRHPANTGELFF
size: once
J: TRBJ2-2
D: -
V: TRBV6-2/TRBV6-3

DNA: TGTGCCAGCAGCTTAAGTCCGAGGGCTGAAGCTTTCTTT
CDR3: CASSLSPRAEAFF
size: -
J: TRBJ1-1
D: -
V: TRBV7-2

DNA: TGTGCCAGCAGCCTCTTCCGGGACAGTCATGAAAAACTGTTTTTT
CDR3: CASSLFRDSHEKLFF
size: once
J: TRBJ1-4
D: TRBD1
V: TRBV5-4

DNA: TGTGCCAGCAGTCCACCCCTGGGCCTTGGGGAGACCCAGTACTTC
CDR3: CASSPPLGLGETQYF
size: -
J: TRBJ2-5
D: -
V: TRBV28

DNA: TGTGCCAGCAGTTCCAATCTCGGGGGTACGGAGACCCAGTACTTC
CDR3: CASSSNLGGTETQYF
size: -
J: TRBJ2-5
D: -
V: TRBV28

DNA: TGTGCCAGCAGCAAGGTTTGGCTTCAGGGCCTAAGCAACAATCAGCCCCAGCATTTT
CDR3: CASSKVWLQGLSNNQPQHF
size: -
J: TRBJ1-5
D: -
V: TRBV21-1

DNA: TGCGCCAGCAGCCAAGCACAGGGTCGCGAGCAGTACTTC
CDR3: CASSQAQGREQYF
size: -
J: TRBJ2-7
D: -
V: TRBV4-3

DNA: TGTGCCAGCAAGGCCCGATCGGGGGGAAGCTACGAGCAGTACTTC
CDR3: CASKARSGGSYEQYF
size: once
J: TRBJ2-7
D: TRBD2
V: TRBV28

DNA: TGTGCCAGCAGCTCGGGGGGGGGCAATAGCAATCAGCCCCAGCATTTT
CDR3: CASSSGGGNSNQPQHF
size: -
J: TRBJ1-5
D: -
V: TRBV7-2